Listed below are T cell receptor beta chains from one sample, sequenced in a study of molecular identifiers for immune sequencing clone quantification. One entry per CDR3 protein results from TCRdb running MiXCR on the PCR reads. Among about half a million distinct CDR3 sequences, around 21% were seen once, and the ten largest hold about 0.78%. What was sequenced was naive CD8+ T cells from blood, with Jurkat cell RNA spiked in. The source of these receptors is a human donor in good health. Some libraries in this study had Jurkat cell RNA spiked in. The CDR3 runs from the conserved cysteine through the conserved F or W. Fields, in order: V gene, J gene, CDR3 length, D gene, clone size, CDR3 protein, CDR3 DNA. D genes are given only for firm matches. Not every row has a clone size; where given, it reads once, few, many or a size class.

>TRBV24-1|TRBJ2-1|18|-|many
CATSDLQRAPSSYNEQFF
TGTGCCACCAGTGATTTGCAGAGGGCACCAAGCTCCTACAATGAGCAGTTCTTC
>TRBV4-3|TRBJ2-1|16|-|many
CASSQEIGDSYNEQFF
TGCGCCAGCAGCCAAGAGATCGGCGACTCCTACAATGAGCAGTTCTTC
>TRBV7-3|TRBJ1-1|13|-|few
CASSLTLGGEAFF
TGTGCCAGCAGCTTAACGTTAGGAGGGGAGGCTTTCTTT
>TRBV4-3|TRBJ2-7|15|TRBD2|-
CASSHRTLGRAEQYF
TGCGCTAGCAGCCACCGAACACTTGGGAGGGCCGAGCAGTACTTC
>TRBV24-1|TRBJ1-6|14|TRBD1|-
CATRGRQGNSPLHF
TGTGCCACCAGGGGAAGACAGGGCAATTCACCCCTCCACTTT
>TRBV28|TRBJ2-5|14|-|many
CASSSGLGSGTQYF
TGTGCCAGCAGTTCCGGACTCGGATCGGGGACCCAGTACTTC
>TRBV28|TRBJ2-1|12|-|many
CASSRTPNEQFF
TGTGCCAGCAGCAGGACCCCCAATGAGCAGTTCTTC
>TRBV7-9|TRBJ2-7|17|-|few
CASSLGVPGELDYEQYF
TGTGCCAGCAGCTTAGGCGTGCCAGGGGAACTTGACTACGAGCAGTACTTC
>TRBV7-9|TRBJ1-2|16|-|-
CASSLGAAGNNYGYTF
TGTGCCAGCAGCTTAGGGGCGGCAGGCAACAACTATGGCTACACCTTC
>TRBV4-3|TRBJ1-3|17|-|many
CASSQDLYSNSGNTIYF
TGCGCCAGCAGCCAAGATTTGTACAGCAATTCTGGAAACACCATATATTTT
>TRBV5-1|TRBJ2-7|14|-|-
CASSLRGSWYEQYF
TGCGCCAGCAGCTTGAGAGGGTCTTGGTACGAGCAGTACTTC
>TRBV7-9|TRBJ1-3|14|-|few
CASSPKDGSDTIYF
TGTGCCAGCAGCCCGAAGGACGGATCGGACACCATATATTTT
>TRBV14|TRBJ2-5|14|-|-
CASSKWDGKETQYF
TGTGCCAGCAGCAAATGGGACGGTAAAGAGACCCAGTACTTC
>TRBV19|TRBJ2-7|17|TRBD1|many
CASSMSSGGYLSYEQYF
TGTGCCAGTAGTATGTCGTCAGGGGGCTACCTCTCCTACGAGCAGTACTTC
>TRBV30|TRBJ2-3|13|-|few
CAWSGAGTDTQYF
TGTGCCTGGAGTGGTGCGGGAACAGATACGCAGTATTTT
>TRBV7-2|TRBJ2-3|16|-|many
CASSLWSGGLTDTQYF
TGTGCCAGCAGCTTATGGTCGGGGGGCCTTACAGATACGCAGTATTTT
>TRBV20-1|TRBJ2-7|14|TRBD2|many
CSASWLAGGYEQYF
TGCAGTGCTAGTTGGCTAGCGGGAGGGTACGAGCAGTACTTC
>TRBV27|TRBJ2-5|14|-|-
CASSFRGRRETQYF
TGTGCCAGCAGTTTCCGGGGAAGGCGAGAGACCCAGTACTTC
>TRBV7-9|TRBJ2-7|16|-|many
CASSFSGPGDAYEQYF
TGTGCCAGCAGTTTCTCCGGACCGGGGGATGCCTACGAGCAGTACTTC
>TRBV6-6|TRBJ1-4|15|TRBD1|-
CASSLDGTGDEKLFF
TGTGCCAGCAGCCTGGACGGGACAGGGGATGAAAAACTGTTTTTT
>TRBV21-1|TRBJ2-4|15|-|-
CASSKLGATKNIQYF
TGTGCCAGCAGCAAACTGGGGGCTACCAAAAACATTCAGTACTTC
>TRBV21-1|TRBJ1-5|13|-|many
CASSRDRNQPQHF
TGTGCCAGCAGCCGAGACAGGAATCAGCCCCAGCATTTT
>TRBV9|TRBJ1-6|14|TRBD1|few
CASSAGQGDSPLHF
TGTGCCAGCAGCGCCGGACAGGGTGATTCACCCCTCCACTTT
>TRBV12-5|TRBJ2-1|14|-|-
CASGLGGSYNEQFF
TGTGCTAGTGGTTTGGGCGGTTCCTACAATGAGCAGTTCTTC
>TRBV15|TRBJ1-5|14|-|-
CATSRGRESQPQHF
TGTGCCACCAGCAGGGGCAGGGAAAGTCAGCCCCAGCATTTT
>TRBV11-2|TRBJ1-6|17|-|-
CASFREAVPDINSPLHF
TGTGCCAGCTTCAGGGAGGCCGTCCCGGACATTAATTCACCCCTCCACTTT
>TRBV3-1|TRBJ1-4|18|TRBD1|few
CASSQGTDPGQLNEKLFF
TGTGCCAGCAGCCAAGGGACCGACCCGGGACAGTTGAATGAAAAACTGTTTTTT
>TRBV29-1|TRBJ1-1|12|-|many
CSVVQLGTEAFF
TGCAGCGTAGTACAACTGGGCACTGAAGCTTTCTTT
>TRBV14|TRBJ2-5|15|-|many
CASSPRDNYQETQYF
TGTGCCAGCAGCCCCCGGGACAACTACCAAGAGACCCAGTACTTC
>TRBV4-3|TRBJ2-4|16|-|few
CANSPGPAPAKNIQYF
TGCGCCAACAGCCCCGGACCTGCCCCAGCCAAAAACATTCAGTACTTC
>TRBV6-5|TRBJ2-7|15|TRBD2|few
CASSYSSGRSYEQYF
TGTGCCAGCAGTTACTCGAGCGGGAGGTCTTACGAGCAGTACTTC
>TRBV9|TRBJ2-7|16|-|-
CASSVEEDSRTYEQYF
TGTGCCAGCAGCGTAGAGGAAGATAGCCGCACCTACGAGCAGTACTTC
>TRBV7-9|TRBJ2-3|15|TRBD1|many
CASSRQGAKTDTQYF
TGTGCCAGCAGCCGACAGGGGGCGAAGACAGATACGCAGTATTTT
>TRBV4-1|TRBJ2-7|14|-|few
CASSPLQGSYEQYF
TGCGCCAGCAGCCCCCTCCAGGGCTCCTACGAGCAGTACTTC
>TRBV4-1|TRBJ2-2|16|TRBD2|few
CASRPSSGGGTGELFF
TGCGCCAGCAGACCCTCTAGCGGGGGCGGCACCGGGGAGCTGTTTTTT
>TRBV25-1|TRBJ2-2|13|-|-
CASGEPYTGELFF
TGTGCCAGCGGTGAACCCTACACCGGGGAGCTGTTTTTT
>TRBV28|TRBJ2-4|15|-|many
CASSETGIPKNIQYF
TGTGCCAGCAGTGAGACAGGAATCCCCAAAAACATTCAGTACTTC
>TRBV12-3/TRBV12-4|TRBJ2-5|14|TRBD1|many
CASSHRQGKETQYF
TGTGCCAGCAGCCATAGACAGGGAAAAGAGACCCAGTACTTC
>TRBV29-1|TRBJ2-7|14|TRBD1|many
CSVEGQGASYEQYF
TGCAGCGTTGAAGGACAGGGGGCTTCCTACGAGCAGTACTTC
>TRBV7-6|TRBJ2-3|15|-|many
CASSLNDRSTDTQYF
TGTGCCAGCAGCTTAAACGACAGGAGCACAGATACGCAGTATTTT
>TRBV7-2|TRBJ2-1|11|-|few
CASSYVNEQFF
TGTGCCAGCAGCTACGTCAATGAGCAGTTCTTC
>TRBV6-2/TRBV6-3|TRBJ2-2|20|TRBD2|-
CAGSHQEIAGYGVLTGELFF
TGTGCCGGCAGTCACCAAGAGATAGCGGGATACGGGGTGTTGACCGGGGAGCTGTTTTTT
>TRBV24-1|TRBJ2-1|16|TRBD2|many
CATSDPTSGSRDEQFF
TGTGCCACCAGTGACCCTACTAGCGGGAGTCGGGATGAGCAGTTCTTC
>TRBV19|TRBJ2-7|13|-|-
CASSSGVDYEQYF
TGTGCCAGTAGTAGCGGGGTAGACTACGAGCAGTACTTC
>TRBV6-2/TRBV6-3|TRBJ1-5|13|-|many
CASSYEGGQPQHF
TGTGCCAGCAGTTACGAGGGGGGTCAGCCCCAGCATTTT
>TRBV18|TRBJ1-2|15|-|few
CASSGLEATNYGYTF
TGTGCCAGCTCAGGCCTGGAGGCGACTAACTATGGCTACACCTTC
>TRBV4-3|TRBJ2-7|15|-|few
CASSQDSTGSYEQYF
TGCGCCAGCAGCCAAGACTCCACGGGCTCCTACGAGCAGTACTTC
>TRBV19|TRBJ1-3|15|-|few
CASITPTTQGNTIYF
TGTGCCAGTATCACCCCGACAACGCAAGGAAACACCATATATTTT
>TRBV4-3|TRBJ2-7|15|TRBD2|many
CASSQGLAVAYEQYF
TGCGCCAGCAGCCAAGGACTAGCGGTCGCCTACGAGCAGTACTTC
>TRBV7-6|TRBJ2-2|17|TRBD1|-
CASSLFSAGGDTGELFF
TGTGCCAGCAGCTTATTCTCCGCAGGGGGAGACACCGGGGAGCTGTTTTTT
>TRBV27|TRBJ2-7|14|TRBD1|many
CASSFGTGLYEQYF
TGTGCCAGCAGTTTTGGGACAGGGTTGTACGAGCAGTACTTC